One TCR beta chain is described in this entry. Its matching antigen is unknown. These data are taken from a study of blood T cells in healthy people across ages. Turning to the study itself: Template switching recovered approximately one barcoded beta molecule for every two T cells.

Collection of ten milliliters of peripheral blood was performed for each donor. Findings of the study overall: Researchers said unsorted PBMCs prevented a conclusive naive versus antigen-experienced comparison.

V lost 0 bases and J lost 6; bases outside the gene matches: 4. Germline assignment: CDR1 LGHNT and CDR2 FRNRAP. This CDR3 region has 17 residues. A second PCR of 7 to 11 cycles used a sample-barcoded 5' primer and a J-beta primer mix. TCRdb called the 5' RACE reads again in MiXCR, with one record for every CDR3 protein. This table has 550,000 to 750,000 distinct CDR3 sequences, roughly 20% appearing once. The V gene is TRBV12-5, the J gene TRBJ2-1, with TRBD2 matching over 14 bases. The sequence derives from a man between 65 and 85 years old in good health. What was sequenced was blood. CDR3 amino acids: CASGLVVGLAGVNEQFF. CDR3 bases: TGTGCTAGTGGTTTGGTAGTGGGACTAGCGGGAGTCAATGAGCAGTTCTTC.